This is a list of T cell receptor beta chains from one sample in a study of shared T cell receptors in the human thymus. The data were produced by immunoSEQ multiplex PCR, yet TCRdb's version contains in-frame clones alone and is incomplete. The sample lists fewer than 700,000 clones, approximately 90% occurring once. In addition, the sample was reused for a study of human thymus T cells.

The specimen sequenced was thymocytes. The receptors here all came from a boy in the first two years of life with a congenital heart defect. The CDR3 runs from the conserved cysteine through the conserved F or W. A D gene is named only where the DNA matches it firmly. Clone size is not always given. Where it is, it says once, few, many or a class for expanded clones.

TRBD1	TRBJ2-5	once	TRBV29-1	TGCAGCGTTGAAGATCGAGGGGGCGCGAATCCATTCCAAGAGACCCAGTACTTC	CSVEDRGGANPFQETQYF
.	TRBJ2-1	.	TRBV25-1	TGTGCCAGCAAGGGGGAAAGCTCCTACAATGAGCAGTTCTTC	CASKGESSYNEQFF
.	TRBJ1-5	.	TRBV2	TGTGCCAGCAGTGAAATGTCCAAGAGGGACATCAATCAGCCCCAGCATTTT	CASSEMSKRDINQPQHF
TRBD2	TRBJ2-4	.	TRBV25-1	TGTGCCAGCAGTGGGGGTAGCGGGAGGGCGGCAAACATTCAGTACTTC	CASSGGSGRAANIQYF
.	TRBJ2-1	.	TRBV6-1	TGTGCCAGCAGTGGACATCGAGCTGCCTACAATGAGCAGTTCTTC	CASSGHRAAYNEQFF
TRBD2	TRBJ2-7	.	TRBV4-2	TGTGCCAGCAGCCAAGCGGTAGCGGGAGCCTACGAGCAGTACTTC	CASSQAVAGAYEQYF
TRBD1	TRBJ2-5	.	TRBV5-1	TGCGCCAGCAGCTTGGATGGCAGGGGGATCGGAGAGACCCAGTACTTC	CASSLDGRGIGETQYF
.	TRBJ1-2	.	TRBV4-1	TGCGCCAGCAGCCAAGATAGGAGTTTCTATGGCTACACCTTC	CASSQDRSFYGYTF
.	TRBJ1-2	.	TRBV6-5	TGTGCCAGCAGTTACACAGGGAAGGGGCTCAACTATGGCTACACCTTC	CASSYTGKGLNYGYTF
.	TRBJ2-7	.	TRBV27	TGTGCCAGCAGTCCTCCGGTCCCCTCCTACGAGCAGTACTTC	CASSPPVPSYEQYF
.	TRBJ1-3	.	TRBV7-2	TGTGCCAGCAGCTCTATAGACCGACAGATCTCTGGAAACACCATATATTTT	CASSSIDRQISGNTIYF
.	TRBJ1-1	.	TRBV7-2	TGTGCCAGCAGCTTAGCGGGGGCTCGGGACACTGAAGCTTTCTTT	CASSLAGARDTEAFF
.	TRBJ1-2	.	TRBV4-1	TGCGCCAGCAGGGAGGACCCGTATGGCTACACCTTC	CASREDPYGYTF
TRBD1	TRBJ1-5	.	TRBV5-1	TGCGCCAGCAGCTTAGGACAGGACGGCAATCAGCCCCAGCATTTT	CASSLGQDGNQPQHF
TRBD1	TRBJ1-2	.	TRBV6-5	TGTGCCAGCAGTCCGGACAGGGGCCTATATGGCTACACCTTC	CASSPDRGLYGYTF
TRBD1	TRBJ2-2	.	TRBV4-3	TGCGCCAGCAGCCAATCACGACAGGGTCCCGGGGAGCTGTTTTTT	CASSQSRQGPGELFF
.	TRBJ2-7	.	TRBV27	TGTGCCAGCAGTTTTGTGGGAGGGGGGTCCACCCACGAGCAGTACTTC	CASSFVGGGSTHEQYF
.	TRBJ2-3	.	TRBV27	TGTGCCAGCAGTGCCACCGGTTACAGTGGGACAGATACGCAGTATTTT	CASSATGYSGTDTQYF
.	TRBJ2-6	.	TRBV5-1	TGCGCCAGCAGGGAACGGGTACAGGCGGACTACTCTGGGGCCAACGTCCTGACTTTC	CASRERVQADYSGANVLTF
TRBD2	TRBJ2-1	once	TRBV27	TGTGCCAGCAGCGGACTAGCGGGAAAGAATGAGCAGTTCTTC	CASSGLAGKNEQFF
.	TRBJ2-7	.	TRBV19	TGTGCCAGTAGTATAGTAGGGATGGGACATCGCTCCTACGAGCAGTACTTC	CASSIVGMGHRSYEQYF
.	TRBJ2-7	.	TRBV14	TGTGCCAGCAGCCAAGAGGAGAACTCCTACGAGCAGTACTTC	CASSQEENSYEQYF
.	TRBJ1-5	.	TRBV6-1	TGTGCCAGCAGTCCCCAGCGGGGTCACAATCAGCCCCAGCATTTT	CASSPQRGHNQPQHF
TRBD2	TRBJ2-1	.	TRBV6-5	TGTGCCAGCAGTTATAAGCGGGAGTGGCCCTACAATGAGCAGTTCTTC	CASSYKREWPYNEQFF
.	TRBJ1-5	.	TRBV27	TGTGCCAGCAGTTTAAGGTTCCCAGGGCCCAATCAGCCCCAGCATTTT	CASSLRFPGPNQPQHF
.	TRBJ1-2	.	TRBV11-2	TGTGCCAGCAGCTTACGACAGGAATATGGCTACACCTTC	CASSLRQEYGYTF
TRBD2	TRBJ2-5	.	TRBV9	TGTGCCAGCAGCCGCCAGATTGGACTAGCGGGAGGAGAGACCCAGTACTTC	CASSRQIGLAGGETQYF
.	TRBJ2-1	.	TRBV11-2	TGTGCCAGCAGCGCCTACTCCGGGACTTACACCTACAATGAGCAGTTCTTC	CASSAYSGTYTYNEQFF
.	TRBJ1-4	.	TRBV7-9	TGTGCCAGCAGCTTAGCCTCCAACTTCCGCCAAATAACTAATGAAAAACTGTTTTTT	CASSLASNFRQITNEKLFF
TRBD1	TRBJ2-7	once	TRBV30	TGTGCCTGGTCCCCCTCCGGGACAGGGCCTTCTGAGCAGTACTTC	CAWSPSGTGPSEQYF
TRBD2	TRBJ2-7	.	TRBV4-1	TGCGCCAGCAGCCCTAGCGGGACTTCCTACGAGCAGTACTTC	CASSPSGTSYEQYF
.	TRBJ1-2	.	TRBV7-9	TGTGCCAGCAGCGCCCGGGTGGGTGGCTACACCTTC	CASSARVGGYTF
TRBD1	TRBJ2-1	.	TRBV7-2	TGTGCCAGCAGCTTAGTGGACAGGGACGCCTACAATGAGCAGTTCTTC	CASSLVDRDAYNEQFF
TRBD2	TRBJ2-7	.	TRBV4-3	TGCGCCAGCAGCCAAGATCTCTCGAGCGGGGCCTACGAGCAGTACTTC	CASSQDLSSGAYEQYF
.	TRBJ2-7	.	TRBV7-2	TGTGCCAGCAGCTTAGGGAGCGACGAGCAGTACTTC	CASSLGSDEQYF
.	TRBJ2-7	.	TRBV7-2	TGTGCCAGCAGCCTTGCCGGTGGTTTATCCTACGAGCAGTACTTC	CASSLAGGLSYEQYF
.	TRBJ1-1	.	TRBV6-6	TGTGCCAGCAGTTACTTTCCGGGAGGGGGCACTGAAGCTTTCTTT	CASSYFPGGGTEAFF
TRBD2	TRBJ2-1	.	TRBV7-8	TGTGCCACAAAACCGGGACTAGCTAATGAGCAGTTCTTC	CATKPGLANEQFF
.	TRBJ1-1	.	TRBV6-1	TGTGCCAGCAGTGATATGGGGCAGTACACTGAAGCTTTCTTT	CASSDMGQYTEAFF
TRBD1	TRBJ2-1	.	TRBV27	TGTGCCAGCAGTGCGGACAGGGAACCCTTCTACAATGAGCAGTTCTTC	CASSADREPFYNEQFF
TRBD2	TRBJ2-5	.	TRBV19	TGTGCCAGCGGTACGGGACTAGCGGGAGGGACCGGACGTCAAGAGACCCAGTACTTC	CASGTGLAGGTGRQETQYF
TRBD2	TRBJ2-1	.	TRBV6-6	TGTGCCTCAGGGGCTAGCGGGAGAAGGGATGAGCAGTTCTTC	CASGASGRRDEQFF